The clone carrying this T cell receptor beta chain was seen ten or more times. Sequenced material consisted of expressed TCRB transcripts (all of the isolated RNA was reverse transcribed). Assay: immunoSEQ multiplex PCR; the TCRdb copy retains only in-frame clones and omits some. The sample has over 500,000 clones, about a sixth seen once. The data were taken from a study of beta chain features in type 1 diabetes. The ends were cut back, 4 bases at V and 4 bases at J, with 4 bases in the middle. This CDR3 is built from 11 residues. Germline V gives CDR1 SEHNR, CDR2 FQNEAQ (reference sequence). The sequenced sample consisted of naive CD4+ T cells from blood. The chain combines TRBV7-9 with TRBJ1-1; no definite D call. The sequence came from a man aged 18 to 29 in good health. The CDR3 nucleotides read TGTGCCAGCAGCTCGCCCACTGAAGCTTTCTTT. Protein: CASSSPTEAFF.